The 25 T cell receptor beta chains presented below share a single source sample, sequenced in a study of precursors of human CD4 cytotoxic T cells. TCRdb recomputed calls from the reads with MiXCR, one row per CDR3 protein. The top ten clones hold 7.5% to 10% of a sample with approximately 500 distinct CDR3 sequences, around a sixth of them seen once. Four sorted CD4+ memory subsets, central memory, effector memory, IL-7R-high TEMRA and IL-7R-negative TEMRA, were UMI-sequenced. The sample was memory CD4+ T cells from blood (PBMCs). The receptors were gathered from a human donor in good health.

Notes on this clonotype: This could be a read error, since a much larger clone is one nucleotide away. The V gene is TRBV20-1, the J gene TRBJ2-4, with D possibly TRBD2 on 6 matching bases. Germline V gives CDR1 DFQATT, CDR2 SNEGSKA (reference sequence). The CDR3 runs 12 residues. V dropped 4 bases and J dropped 5 bases, with 9 bases sitting between them. The CDR3 DNA follows: TGCAGTGCTATTTGGGGGGAAAACATTCAGTACTTC. It specifies CSAIWGENIQYF.

This clonotype was found a few times. The gene calls are TRBV20-1 and TRBJ2-1, with 14 bases fitting TRBD2. V lost 2 bases to trimming and J lost 9 bases; unmatched junction nucleotides: 9. This CDR3 is built from 16 residues. CDR1 and CDR2 from the germline V gene are DFQATT and SNEGSKA (reference sequence). DNA for the CDR3: TGCAGTGCTAGAAGCGAGACTAGCGGGAGGGTGGTTGAGCAGTTCTTC. It specifies CSARSETSGRVVEQFF.

This clonotype counts as large (0.1 to 1%). Here the CDR3 DNA reads TGCGCCAGCAGCTTGATAACAGGGGTGAACACTGAAGCTTTCTTT. This codes for CASSLITGVNTEAFF. The chain combines TRBV5-1 with TRBJ1-1, with 7 bases fitting TRBD1. Germline V gene lookup returns CDR1 SGHRS and CDR2 YFSETQ. With 1 base clipped from V and 0 bases from J, the junction kept 3 bases outside the gene matches. This CDR3 has 15 amino acids. Full variable domain (outside the CDR3, taken from reference TRBV5-1 and TRBJ1-1): KAGVTQTPRYLIKTRGQQVTLSCSPISGHRSVSWYQQTPGQGLQFLFEYFSETQRNKGNFPGRFSGRQFSNSRSEMNVSTLELGDSALYLCASSLITGVNTEAFFGQGTRLTVV.

This clonotype rates as large. V is TRBV7-8 and J is TRBJ1-1, with D uncertain. This CDR3 is 13 amino acids long. The germline V and J ends were trimmed by 5 bases and 5 bases, with 12 bases remaining between them. CDR1 SGHVS and CDR2 FQNEAQ come from the germline V gene. CDR3 nucleotide sequence: TGTGCCAGCAGCCGGATCAGAGAAACTGAAGCTTTCTTT. Its translation: CASSRIRETEAFF.

This clonotype is termed large. The chain couples TRBV7-2 to TRBJ1-6, with D hard to call. Germline-derived CDR1 and CDR2 are SGHTA and FQGNSA. Trimming removed 5 bases from V and 1 base from J, with 9 bases in between. The CDR3 has 15 amino acids. DNA for the CDR3: TGTGCCAGCAGCCCGCAAGGGTCCTATAATTCACCCCTCCACTTT. Protein sequence: CASSPQGSYNSPLHF.

This clonotype ranks as large. The chain joins TRBV15 to TRBJ2-3, with D possibly matching TRBD2 (6 bases). In germline, CDR1 is LNHNV, CDR2 YYDKDF (reference sequence). The CDR3 covers 14 residues. V was shortened by 5 bases and J by 3 bases, with 12 bases between the two germline ends. CDR3 loop: CATSPLAGTDTQYF. Written as DNA, the CDR3 is TGTGCCACCAGCCCGTTGGCGGGGACAGATACGCAGTATTTT.

This clonotype counts as large. This sequence joins TRBV3-1 and TRBJ2-1; D possibly corresponds to TRBD1 (7 bases). The CDR3 runs 15 residues. Trimming stripped 0 bases from V and 9 bases from J, with 15 bases between. Germline loops: CDR1 LGHDT, CDR2 YNNKEL (reference sequence). CDR3 bases: TGTGCCAGCAGCCAAGATGTTGGAGGGGGCACTGAGCAGTTCTTC. Protein sequence: CASSQDVGGGTEQFF.

This clonotype is large. The V gene is TRBV29-1, the J gene TRBJ2-2; 9 bases match TRBD2. The V gene's germline CDR1 is SQVTM and CDR2 ANQGSEA. J was trimmed by 1 base and V by 3 bases; bases with no gene match: 6. The CDR3 extends over 16 amino acids. CDR3 sequence reads: CSVESTSGWNTGELFF. In nucleotides, the CDR3 is TGCAGCGTTGAGTCGACTAGCGGTTGGAACACCGGGGAGCTGTTTTTT.

In this sample, this clonotype is large. This chain links TRBV14 with TRBJ2-7, with a tentative D call TRBD1 (6 bases). Germline V lookup: CDR1 SGHDN, CDR2 FVKESK. V lost 6 bases and J lost 6, with 15 bases in between. The CDR3 extends over 13 amino acids. CDR3 nucleotides: TGTGCCAGCAGTGCTTTACAGGGTGGCGAGCAGTACTTC. It translates to CASSALQGGEQYF.

As regards this clonotype: With a much larger clone just one base away, this may be a read error. Because the CDR3 is missing its conserved closing phenylalanine or tryptophan, this is likely a read error. The chain recombines TRBV24-1 with TRBJ2-1; D is unclear. V was clipped by 5 bases and J by 0 bases, with 13 bases between them. This CDR3 is built from 16 residues. Germline lookup yields CDR1 KGHDR and CDR2 SFDVKD. The CDR3 here is CATSVSGGSSYNEQFY. CDR3 sequence (DNA): TGTGCCACCAGTGTCTCCGGCGGAAGCTCCTACAATGAGCAGTTCTAC.

This clonotype is large. The chain is built from TRBV12-3 or TRBV12-4 and TRBJ2-1; D is possibly TRBD1 or TRBD2 (5 bases each). This CDR3 has 13 residues. The V end lost 7 bases, the J end lost 9 bases, and 16 bases lay between the germline ends. CDR3: CASNPGTPSEQFF. The CDR3 region has the DNA TGTGCCAGCAACCCCGGGACCCCCAGTGAGCAGTTCTTC.

This clonotype was recorded a few times. The CDR3 here is CSALSGGNEQFF. The CDR3 DNA follows: TGCAGTGCTCTCTCAGGGGGCAATGAGCAGTTCTTC. This sequence joins TRBV20-1 and TRBJ2-1, with TRBD1 identical over 7 bases. Germline assignment: CDR1 DFQATT and CDR2 SNEGSKA (reference sequence). The ends lost 5 bases at V and 6 bases at J; junction bases unmatched: 4. The CDR3 runs 12 residues.

By its share, this clonotype is large. The V and J genes are TRBV10-3 and TRBJ2-7; 7 nucleotides match TRBD1. CDR1 is ENHRY and CDR2 is SYGVKD in the germline V gene. The V segment lost 3 bases and the J segment 6 bases; nucleotides outside the gene matches: 11. This CDR3 spans 15 amino acids. CDR3 residues: CAISDVPGAGGEQYV. CDR3 DNA: TGTGCCATCAGTGACGTACCCGGGGCAGGGGGCGAGCAGTACGTC.

This chain connects TRBV24-1 to TRBJ2-1, with TRBD1 matching 9 bases. The CDR3 totals 14 residues. V lost 7 bases and J lost 7; bases outside the gene matches: 7. Looked up from germline, CDR1 is KGHDR and CDR2 is SFDVKD. DNA of the CDR3: TGTGCCACCAGGGCCGGGACAGGGAATAATGAGCAGTTCTTC. Translation gives CATRAGTGNNEQFF.

This clonotype is large (0.1 to 1%). J is TRBJ2-7 and V is TRBV6-6; D is possibly TRBD1 or TRBD2 (5 bases each). Trimming took off 3 bases at V and 2 bases at J, with 8 bases between the two ends. The CDR3 is 13 amino acids. In germline, CDR1 is MNHNY, CDR2 SVGAGI (reference sequence). The CDR3 loop reads CASSYRDPYEQYF. CDR3 DNA: TGTGCCAGCAGTTATAGGGACCCCTACGAGCAGTACTTC.

By its share, this clonotype is large. V usage is TRBV7-9 and J usage is TRBJ1-5; TRBD1 is a possible D gene (5 bases). CDR1 is SEHNR and CDR2 is FQNEAQ in the germline V gene (reference sequence). Trimming took 5 bases from V and 0 from J, leaving 8 bases between them. CDR3 size: 14 residues. CDR3 sequence reads: CASSETDSNQPQHF. CDR3 nucleotides: TGTGCCAGCAGCGAGACAGATAGCAATCAGCCCCAGCATTTT.

This clonotype was counted a few times. The chain couples TRBV12-3 or TRBV12-4 to TRBJ1-2, with 7 bases aligning to TRBD1. CDR3 size: 14 residues. The V gene end was trimmed by 6 bases and the J gene end by 8 bases; junction bases not matched to a gene: 12. The CDR3 DNA reads as TGTGCCAGCAGCCCGACAGGGTTGGGTGGGGGCTACACCTTC. Translating it yields CASSPTGLGGGYTF.

This clonotype is labeled large (0.1 to 1%). The genes are TRBV7-8 and TRBJ2-2, with 7 bases that match TRBD1. J was trimmed by 4 bases and V by 2 bases; bases with no gene match: 7. CDR1 is SGHVS and CDR2 is FQNEAQ in the germline V gene. The CDR3 loop spans 16 amino acids. In DNA form, the CDR3 reads TGTGCCAGCAGCTTACAAACAGGGGTGTCCACCGGGGAGCTGTTTTTT. It yields the protein CASSLQTGVSTGELFF.

This clonotype is labeled large. The J gene is TRBJ2-2, the V gene TRBV5-5; no reliable D call. Trimming left V 0 bases short and J 4 bases short, with 4 bases between. CDR1 and CDR2 (germline): SGHKS, YYEKEE (reference sequence). The CDR3 totals 13 residues. CDR3: CASSLGRTGELFF. CDR3 nucleotide sequence: TGTGCCAGCAGCTTGGGCCGCACCGGGGAGCTGTTTTTT.

This clonotype is large by share. CDR3 loop: CASSSQGGHTGELFF. In nucleotides, the CDR3 is TGTGCCAGCAGCTCCCAGGGGGGCCACACCGGGGAGCTGTTTTTT. This sequence joins TRBV11-3 and TRBJ2-2; D is perhaps TRBD1 (7 bases). Trimming took 4 bases from V and 3 from J, leaving 12 bases between them. There are 15 residues in the CDR3. In germline, CDR1 is SGHNT, CDR2 YENEEA.

This clonotype came up a few times. This chain connects TRBV29-1 to TRBJ2-5; no definite D call. V was shortened by 2 bases and J by 4 bases, with 8 bases between the two germline ends. The CDR3 runs 12 residues. Germline assignment: CDR1 SQVTM and CDR2 ANQGSEA. The DNA of the CDR3 is TGCAGCGTTGAACCGGGCGGAGAGACCCAGTACTTC. Translated: CSVEPGGETQYF.

On this clonotype: It may be a read error: a sequence one base away is much more abundant. The gene calls are TRBV15 and TRBJ2-5; TRBD2 matches at 12 bases. The J segment lost 5 bases and the V segment lost 4 bases, leaving 8 bases of the junction unmatched. Germline values: CDR1 LNHNV, CDR2 YYDKDF (reference sequence). This CDR3 contains 16 residues. CDR3 loop: CATSNDRLAGAETQYF. CDR3 DNA sequence: TGTGCCACCAGCAATGACCGACTAGCGGGGGCGGAGACCCAGTACTTC.

This clonotype was picked up a small number of times. The V and J genes are TRBV20-1 and TRBJ2-7; the D gene is possibly TRBD2 (6 bases). The CDR3 extends over 15 amino acids. V was shortened by 7 bases and J by 5 bases, with 24 bases between the two germline ends. Germline CDR1 DFQATT, CDR2 SNEGSKA (reference sequence). This CDR3 reads CSGPNPAQEGHEQYF. For the CDR3, the DNA is TGCAGTGGACCGAACCCCGCCCAGGAGGGACACGAGCAGTACTTC.

This clonotype ranks as large. The chain couples TRBV20-1 to TRBJ2-3; D is unclear. Germline CDR1 is DFQATT and CDR2 is SNEGSKA (reference sequence). The CDR3 length is 13 residues. V was trimmed by 3 bases and J by 4 bases, leaving 11 bases between them. CDR3 in DNA: TGCAGTGCTAGGAGCTCCCCGGCAGATACGCAGTATTTT. It codes for CSARSSPADTQYF.

With respect to this clonotype: Germline is not matched at one junction end, which may reflect a read error. The V gene is TRBV5-1, the J gene TRBJ2-2, with TRBD2 identical over 7 bases. In germline, CDR1 is SGHRS, CDR2 YFSETQ. CDR3 size: 15 residues. The CDR3 protein is CTSSPLASGTGELFF. The DNA for the CDR3 is TGCACCAGCAGCCCCCTTGCTAGCGGCACCGGGGAGCTGTTTTTT.